The TCR beta chain described here comes from a study of blood T cell repertoires in COVID-19 (dated by TCRdb to about 2020). Regarding the research as a whole: Samples covering the acute and convalescent phases of COVID-19 were provided by collaborators in the United States, Italy and Spain. The material from the prospective study consisted of cDNA or gDNA derived from T cells, B-cell-depleted T cells, or PBMCs. HLA class I and class II types, where available, came from metadata supplied by the sample provider rather than from assay-based typing. Deeply sampled blood TCRbeta repertoires from subjects exposed to, actively infected with, or recovered from COVID-19 were included in the dataset. The repertoires were made available in a free public database intended to serve as a resource for research on the immune response to SARS-CoV-2. A de-identified subject ID, COVID-19 status, age in years and sex were almost always included in the sample metadata. The samples were drawn from two sources: the first 160 participants of the ongoing ImmuneRACE study, and 1,254 subjects contributed by 6 global collaborators.

TCRbeta CDR3 regions were amplified from genomic DNA by means of the immunoSEQ Assay, a bias-controlled multiplex PCR. The published analysis was carried out like this. The number of nucleated cells in each sample was estimated from the amplification of reference gene primers within the assay. To quantify the absolute abundance of each unique TCRbeta CDR3 rearrangement, sequence reads were collapsed and filtered. For each sample, productive Simpson clonality was calculated as the square root of Simpson's diversity index across productive rearrangements. This is the immuneACCESS table as TCRdb keeps it, with only in-frame sequences that have V and J called. A part of the clones is gone; compared with another copy, unresolved V genes explain less than half, and the rest is unexplained. That table furnishes V, J and clone size, whereas the DNA furnished D and trimming. The sample table records about 670,000 clones; 75% to 90% of these occur just once. The ten largest clones add up to about 0.26% of the sample.

The collaborating institutions used their own protocols to collect whole blood in K2EDTA tubes. Collaborator samples were shipped for TCRbeta analysis as frozen whole blood, isolated PBMCs, or DNA extracted from either sample type. Study-wide findings and limitations: How much clinical and demographic metadata was included differed by source and by participant, and the metadata was provided uncurated.

About this clone: No antigen is known for it. Base qualities are not provided; no much larger clone lies one nucleotide away.

The sequenced sample was peripheral blood. The sequence was collected from a woman under 30 with acute or convalescent COVID-19.

The bases read TGTGCCAGCAGCTTGGGGACCCTGACAGGGGTGAACTATGGCTACACCTTC. Its translation reads: CASSLGTLTGVNYGYTF. The V gene is TRBV5-4 and the J gene is TRBJ1-2, with 8 junctional bases fitting TRBD1. From a lookup of the germline V gene (reference sequence), CDR1 and CDR2 are SGHNT and YYREEE. The CDR3 has 17 amino acids, counting the end cysteine and phenylalanine. Only the CDR3 part of the read is kept: 51 bases, read in frame from the first base. Compared with germline, V lacks 0 bases and J lacks 2 bases; bases without a gene match: 9.